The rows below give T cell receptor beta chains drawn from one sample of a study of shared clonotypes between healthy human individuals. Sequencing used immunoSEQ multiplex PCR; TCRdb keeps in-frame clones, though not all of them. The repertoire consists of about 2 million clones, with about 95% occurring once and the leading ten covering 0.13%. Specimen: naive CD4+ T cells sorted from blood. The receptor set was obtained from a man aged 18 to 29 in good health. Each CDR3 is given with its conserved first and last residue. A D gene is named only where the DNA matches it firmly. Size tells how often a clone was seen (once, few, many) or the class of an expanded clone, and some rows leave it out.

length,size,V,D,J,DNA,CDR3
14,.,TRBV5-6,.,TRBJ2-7,TGTGCCAGCAGGACCTTACAGGGTAACTACGAGCAGTACTTC,CASRTLQGNYEQYF
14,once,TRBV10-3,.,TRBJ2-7,TGTGCCATCAGTGAGTCGAGACAGGCCTACGAGCAGTACTTC,CAISESRQAYEQYF
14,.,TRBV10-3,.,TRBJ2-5,TGTGCCATCAGTTCTTTTGGGGGCAGAGAGACCCAGTACTTC,CAISSFGGRETQYF
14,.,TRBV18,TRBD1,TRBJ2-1,TGTGCCAGCTCACAGGACAGGGGGGGTTATGAGCAGTTCTTC,CASSQDRGGYEQFF
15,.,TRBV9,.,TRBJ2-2,TGTGCCAGCAGCGTAGAGGGTAGGGTCGCCGGGGAGCTGTTTTTT,CASSVEGRVAGELFF
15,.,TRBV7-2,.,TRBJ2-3,TGTGCCAGCAGCTTAGGATTAGCCGGCACAGATACGCAGTATTTT,CASSLGLAGTDTQYF
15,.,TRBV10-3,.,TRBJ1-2,TGTGCCACGGCAGGGCAGGGAGATAAAAACTATGGCTACACCTTC,CATAGQGDKNYGYTF
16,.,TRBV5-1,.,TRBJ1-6,TGCGCCAGCAGCTTGGCTACGGCCTCCTATAATTCACCCCTCCACTTT,CASSLATASYNSPLHF
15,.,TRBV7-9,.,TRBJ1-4,TGTGCCAGCAGCTTTCTTCCCGTGGGGTCCGAAAAACTGTTTTTT,CASSFLPVGSEKLFF
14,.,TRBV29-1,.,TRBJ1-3,TGCAGCGTTGAAGTCGTGGGGTCGGGAAACACCATATATTTT,CSVEVVGSGNTIYF
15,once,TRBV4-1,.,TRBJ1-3,TGCGCCAGCAGCCATACAGGTATCTCTGGAAACACCATATATTTT,CASSHTGISGNTIYF
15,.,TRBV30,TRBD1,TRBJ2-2,TGTGCCTGGAGTGGGCCCGGGACAGTTGCCGGGGAGCTGTTTTTT,CAWSGPGTVAGELFF
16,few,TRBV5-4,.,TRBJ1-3,TGTGCCAGCAGCTTGGGATCAAGGACACTAGGAAACACCATATATTTT,CASSLGSRTLGNTIYF
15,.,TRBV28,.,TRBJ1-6,TGTGCCAGCAGTCGCGGAAGGGATTATAATTCACCCCTCCACTTT,CASSRGRDYNSPLHF
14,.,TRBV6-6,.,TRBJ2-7,TGTGCCAGCAGTTACTCGACTGGCCACTACGAGCAGTACTTC,CASSYSTGHYEQYF
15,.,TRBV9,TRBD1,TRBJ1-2,TGTGCCAGCAGCGAGAGGGACAGGGGGTTCTATGGCTACACCTTC,CASSERDRGFYGYTF
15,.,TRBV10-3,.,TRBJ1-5,TGTGCCATCAGTGCGACAGACAATAGCAATCAGCCCCAGCATTTT,CAISATDNSNQPQHF
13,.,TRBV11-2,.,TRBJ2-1,TGTGCCAGCAGCTTAGATAAGGAACTACTACAGTTCTTC,CASSLDKELLQFF
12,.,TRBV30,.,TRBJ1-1,TGTGCCTGGTCGAGGGGGAGCACTGAAGCTTTCTTT,CAWSRGSTEAFF
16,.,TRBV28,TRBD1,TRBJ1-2,TGTGCCAGCAGTTCACCAGGGGGCGCGGGTAACTATGGCTACACCTTC,CASSSPGGAGNYGYTF
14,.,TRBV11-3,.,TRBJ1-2,TGTGCCAGCAGCCGTGCGTGGCAAAACTATGGCTACACCTTC,CASSRAWQNYGYTF
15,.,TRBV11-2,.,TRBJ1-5,TGTGCCAGCAGCTTGGAGGGAGGTAGCAATCAGCCCCAGCATTTT,CASSLEGGSNQPQHF
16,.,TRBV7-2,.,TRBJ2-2,TGTGCCAGCAGCCACACCCCCCGGGCGTACACCGGGGAGCTGTTTTTT,CASSHTPRAYTGELFF
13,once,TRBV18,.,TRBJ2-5,TGTGCCAGCTCACCGCTAGCACGGGAGACCCAGTACTTC,CASSPLARETQYF
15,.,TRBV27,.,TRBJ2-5,TGTGCCAGCAGTTTACTTACCTCGGGAGTGGAGACCCAGTACTTC,CASSLLTSGVETQYF
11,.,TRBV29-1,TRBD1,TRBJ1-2,TGCAGCTCGGGGACAGAGTATGGCTACACCTTC,CSSGTEYGYTF
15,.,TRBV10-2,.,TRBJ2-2,TGCGCCAGCAGTTGGGACAAGACGAACACCGGGGAGCTGTTTTTT,CASSWDKTNTGELFF
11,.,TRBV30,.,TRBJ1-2,TGTGCCCGGTCACGTTTGCGGGGCTACACCTTC,CARSRLRGYTF
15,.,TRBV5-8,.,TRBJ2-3,TGTGCCAGCAGGGTGTTCGGGAGTTGGACAGATACGCAGTATTTT,CASRVFGSWTDTQYF
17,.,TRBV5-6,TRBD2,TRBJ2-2,TGTGCCAGCAGCTTAATAAGGACTAGCGTTTTTTCCGGGGAGCTGTTTTTT,CASSLIRTSVFSGELFF
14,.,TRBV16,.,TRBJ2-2,TGTGCCAGCAGCCCCTTCGCTGGTTCCGGGGAGCTGTTTTTT,CASSPFAGSGELFF
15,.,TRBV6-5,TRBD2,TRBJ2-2,TGTGCCAGCACCCAAGTGGGCAGCGGGGTAGGGGAGCTGTTTTTT,CASTQVGSGVGELFF
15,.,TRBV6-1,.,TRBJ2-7,TGTGCCAGCTTCTCCCGGAGGGAAGGATACTACGAGCAGTACTTC,CASFSRREGYYEQYF
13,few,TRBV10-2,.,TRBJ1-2,TGCGCCAGCAGTGGGAACAGGGCCGATGGCTACACCTTC,CASSGNRADGYTF
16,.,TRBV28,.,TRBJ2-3,TGTGCCAGCAGTTTGGGGACACGGCCTAGCACAGATACGCAGTATTTT,CASSLGTRPSTDTQYF
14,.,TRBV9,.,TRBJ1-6,TGTGCCAGCAGCGTATTGGTCGGGAATTCACCCCTCCACTTT,CASSVLVGNSPLHF
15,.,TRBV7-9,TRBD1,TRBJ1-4,TGTGCCAGCAGCCGGGGACAGGGGGAGCATGAAAAACTGTTTTTT,CASSRGQGEHEKLFF
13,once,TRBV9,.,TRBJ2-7,TGTGCCAGCAGCGTAAAACCAAACGTCGAGCAGTACTTC,CASSVKPNVEQYF
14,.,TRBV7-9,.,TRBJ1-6,TGTGCCAGCAGCTTAGTAGGGGGTAATTCACCCCTCCACTTT,CASSLVGGNSPLHF
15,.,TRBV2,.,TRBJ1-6,TGTGCCAGCATTCCGTCGGGTAAGAAGAATTCACCCCTCCACTTT,CASIPSGKKNSPLHF
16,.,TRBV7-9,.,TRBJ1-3,TGTGCCAGCAGTTCGAACGGACAGCTCTCTGGAAACACCATATATTTT,CASSSNGQLSGNTIYF
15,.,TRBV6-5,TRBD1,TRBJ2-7,TGTGCCAGCAGTTATGGGAGACAGGGGTCGGGCGAGCAGTACTTC,CASSYGRQGSGEQYF
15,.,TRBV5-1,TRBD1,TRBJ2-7,TGCGCCAGCAGCTTGGTCGGGATAGGGACAGTCGAGCAGTACTTC,CASSLVGIGTVEQYF
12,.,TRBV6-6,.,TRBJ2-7,TGTGCCAGCAGTTACCAGATCTACGAGCAGTACTTC,CASSYQIYEQYF
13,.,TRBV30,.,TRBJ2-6,TGTGCCTGGAGACCTACTGGGGCCAACGTCCTGACTTTC,CAWRPTGANVLTF
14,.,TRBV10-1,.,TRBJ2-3,TGCGCCAGCAGTGAGTCTAGCGGAACAGATACGCAGTATTTT,CASSESSGTDTQYF
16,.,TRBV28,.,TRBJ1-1,TGTGCCAGCAACCCCGTAAGGAACATATTGAACACTGAAGCTTTCTTT,CASNPVRNILNTEAFF
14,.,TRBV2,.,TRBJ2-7,TGTGCCAGCACCTTGACGGTGCAAGGCTACGAGCAGTACTTC,CASTLTVQGYEQYF
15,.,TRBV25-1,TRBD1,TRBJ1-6,TGTGCCAGCAGTGGAGACAGGGGCTGGAGTTCACCCCTCCACTTT,CASSGDRGWSSPLHF